This TCR beta chain came from a study of T-cell memory formation after mild COVID-19. TCRdb reanalysed the 5' RACE reads using MiXCR and keeps one entry per CDR3 protein. In the table there are some 180,000 distinct CDR3 sequences, about an eighth of which are singletons. V was cut by 1 base and J by 3 bases, with 21 bases left in between. CDR3 length: 18 amino acids. From germline, CDR1 is LGHNA and CDR2 YNFKEQ. The sequenced sample consisted of PBMCs or a T cell subset sorted from them (not recorded which). This receptor was identified in a man aged 18 to 30 who had mild COVID-19 (a few samples of this study predate the infection). Cell type and time point are not known. The V and J genes are TRBV4-2 and TRBJ1-2, with D possibly being TRBD1 (6 bases). The CDR3 coding sequence is TGTGCCAGCAGCCAAGCCCGTCGGGGGCCAGCATGGCACTATGGCTACACCTTC. Protein product: CASSQARRGPAWHYGYTF.